This T cell receptor (beta chain) was documented in a study of identical twins. Overall study results and limits: Out-of-frame sharing of TCR alpha in monozygotic twins was underestimated by models.

Trimming took 3 bases from V and 4 from J, leaving 6 bases between them. Germline CDR1 reads MNHEY; CDR2 reads SMNVEV (reference sequence). The CDR3 totals 13 residues. Healthy Caucasian donors formed the entire cohort. TCRdb re-called the 5' RACE reads with MiXCR, one entry per CDR3 protein. This sample has about 250,000 distinct CDR3 sequences; approximately 8.6% occur once, and the top ten carry less than 4%. This clonotype was seen a few times. Its antigen is not identified. These data were also filed under a second study, of yellow fever vaccine responses in identical twins.

Material for sequencing was CD8+ T cells sorted from blood. The TCR comes from a young woman in good health. V usage is TRBV27 and J usage is TRBJ1-4; D remains ambiguous. The CDR3 sequence is CASSFFYNEKLFF. CDR3 sequence (DNA): TGTGCCAGCAGTTTTTTTTATAATGAAAAACTGTTTTTT.